A selection of T cell receptor beta chains follows, all from one sample in a study of breast tumors, draining lymph nodes, adjacent tissues. A single record per CDR3 protein comes from TCRdb applying MiXCR to the multiplex PCR reads. There are approximately 120,000 distinct CDR3 sequences in the sample; 21% occur only once, and 2% to 2.5% lies in the top ten. The material sequenced was axillary lymph node tissue. The source is a female donor with breast cancer. Some clones in this sample may be carry-over from other donors' samples. The CDR3 runs from the conserved cysteine through the conserved F or W. The D gene is left open where the match is weak. Clone size, where shown, is once, few, many, or a class for clones that have expanded.

TGCAGTGCTCCGGACAGGGCCGAGGAAAAACTGTTTTTT	CSAPDRAEEKLFF	TRBD1	many	TRBV20-1	TRBJ1-4
TGTGCCAGCAGCTCTAAGCATCAGCCCCGGTCCGAGCAGTACTTC	CASSSKHQPRSEQYF	NA	many	TRBV7-8	TRBJ2-7
TGTGCCAGCAGTGAAGAACTAGCGACCTACAATGAGCAGTTCTTC	CASSEELATYNEQFF	TRBD2	many	TRBV2	TRBJ2-1
TGTGCCAGCAGCGCGGGGGGAAGCACAGATACGCAGTATTTT	CASSAGGSTDTQYF	TRBD2	many	TRBV9	TRBJ2-3
TGTGCCAGCAGCTCGGGACTAGCGGTCTACAATGAGCAGTTCTTC	CASSSGLAVYNEQFF	TRBD2	many	TRBV7-9	TRBJ2-1
TGCGCCAGCAGCCGCTTGGCGGGGACAGGGGGCGTGGAGAACTATGGCTACACCTTC	CASSRLAGTGGVENYGYTF	TRBD1	many	TRBV4-1	TRBJ1-2
TGTGCCAGCAGCCTAACCGGGACAGGGGGCTACGAGCAGTACTTC	CASSLTGTGGYEQYF	TRBD1	many	TRBV6-1	TRBJ2-7
TGTGCCAGTAGTAAGGGGGGGGGAGGCACTGAAGCTTTCTTT	CASSKGGGGTEAFF	NA	once	TRBV19	TRBJ1-1
TGTGCCAGCAGCTGGGACAGGACCTACGAGCAGTACTTC	CASSWDRTYEQYF	TRBD1	many	TRBV7-2	TRBJ2-7
TGTGCCAGCAGTAACCGTAAAGCGGGTCGGGAGACCCAGTACTTC	CASSNRKAGRETQYF	NA	NA	TRBV6-1	TRBJ2-5
TGTGCCAGCAGCCGGACCGGGACGACTAGCGGATCCCAAGAGACCCAGTACTTC	CASSRTGTTSGSQETQYF	TRBD2	many	TRBV7-9	TRBJ2-5
TGTGCCAGTAGTTCCCTCCGGACTAGCGGGAGGACTGAGCAGTTCTTC	CASSSLRTSGRTEQFF	TRBD2	few	TRBV19	TRBJ2-1
TGCAGTGCTAGACCCGCCGGCAGGGGTTCCTACAATGAGCAGTTCTTC	CSARPAGRGSYNEQFF	NA	many	TRBV20-1	TRBJ2-1
TGTGCCAGCAGCTTGTGGGGGGGAGGGCCGGGAAATGAGCAGTTCTTC	CASSLWGGGPGNEQFF	TRBD2	many	TRBV5-4	TRBJ2-1
TGTGCCAGTAGTATCTCAGATACGCAGTATTTT	CASSISDTQYF	NA	many	TRBV19	TRBJ2-3
TGTGCCAGCCGGGATAGCGGTTCCTACGAGCAGTACTTC	CASRDSGSYEQYF	NA	many	TRBV28	TRBJ2-7
TGCAGTGCTAGTATACGGGAGGGTCGCAATCAGCCCCAGCATTTT	CSASIREGRNQPQHF	NA	many	TRBV20-1	TRBJ1-5
TGCAGCGCGCGACAGGGGGCTGAAGCTTTCTTT	CSARQGAEAFF	TRBD1	NA	TRBV29-1	TRBJ1-1
TGTGCCAGCACTCCCACGGGGCAGGGGAACACCATATATTTT	CASTPTGQGNTIYF	NA	many	TRBV2	TRBJ1-3
TGCAGCGTTGACCGAACGACTAGCTACAATGAGCAGTTCTTC	CSVDRTTSYNEQFF	NA	many	TRBV29-1	TRBJ2-1
TGTGCCAGCAGTCCTAGGGGCGAACTACACAATGAGCAGTTCTTC	CASSPRGELHNEQFF	NA	few	TRBV27	TRBJ2-1
TGCAGTGCTAGGGCCTTAGGGAAAGTTAGCGGGAACTACAATGAGCAGTTCTTC	CSARALGKVSGNYNEQFF	TRBD2	many	TRBV20-1	TRBJ2-1
TGCAGCGTTGACGCGGGTTCGGCAGATACGCAGTATTTT	CSVDAGSADTQYF	NA	many	TRBV29-1	TRBJ2-3
TGTGCCAGCTCACCACCGCAAGGACTAGCGGGTCTTAGGGATGAGCAGTTCTTC	CASSPPQGLAGLRDEQFF	TRBD2	few	TRBV18	TRBJ2-1
TGCGCCAGCAGCCGACTTTCACACAACCAAGAGACCCAGTACTTC	CASSRLSHNQETQYF	NA	many	TRBV4-1	TRBJ2-5
TGTGCCAGTAGTCGCTCGGACAGAAGAACCTCTGGAAACACCATATATTTT	CASSRSDRRTSGNTIYF	NA	many	TRBV19	TRBJ1-3
TGTGCCAGCAGGTCAGTCTATAGCAATCAGCCCCAGCATTTT	CASRSVYSNQPQHF	NA	few	TRBV27	TRBJ1-5
TGCAGTGCTAGAGATTATGGGGGCAGGGTATCAGAGACCCAGTACTTC	CSARDYGGRVSETQYF	NA	many	TRBV20-1	TRBJ2-5
TGTGCCAGCAGATTCGGGGGTACGATAGGCAATCAGCCCCAGCGTTTT	CASRFGGTIGNQPQRF	NA	NA	TRBV28	TRBJ1-5
TGTGCCAGCAGCCTAGGGCGGGGACAGGTCTTCTACGAGCAGTACTTC	CASSLGRGQVFYEQYF	TRBD1	many	TRBV11-2	TRBJ2-7
TGTGCCAGTAGTGCCCGACACGGCGGCTACAATGAGCAGTTCTTC	CASSARHGGYNEQFF	NA	NA	TRBV19	TRBJ2-1
TGCAGTGCTAGTTCCACAGGGGGCGCGAACACTGAAGCTTTCTTT	CSASSTGGANTEAFF	TRBD1	NA	TRBV20-1	TRBJ1-1
TGTGCCAGCAGAGCCTGGGGGGGTGGAGATACGCAGTATTTT	CASRAWGGGDTQYF	TRBD2	many	TRBV6-1	TRBJ2-3
TGTGCCAGCAGCCAAGTAGGGTACTATGGCTACACCTTC	CASSQVGYYGYTF	NA	many	TRBV3-1	TRBJ1-2
TGCGCCAGCAGCCCCGAGACAGACTATGGCTACACCTTC	CASSPETDYGYTF	NA	many	TRBV5-1	TRBJ1-2
TGTGCCAGCAGTCCCCATATGGATTTT	CASSPHMDF	NA	many	TRBV27	TRBJ2-3
TGTGCCACCAGCCACCCTAAGACTAGCGGGAGGGCCCGAGGCAATGAGCAGTTCTTC	CATSHPKTSGRARGNEQFF	TRBD2	NA	TRBV24-1	TRBJ2-1
TGTGCCAGCAGCTATAGCGGGGTAGGGATGCATGAGCAGTTCTTC	CASSYSGVGMHEQFF	TRBD2	NA	TRBV27	TRBJ2-1
TGTGCCAGCAGGAACCGGGAGGGAGGGGATGAGCAGTTCTTC	CASRNREGGDEQFF	TRBD2	many	TRBV6-1	TRBJ2-1
TGTGCCAGCAGCCTCCCTCAAGGGGGCTACACCTTC	CASSLPQGGYTF	NA	many	TRBV3-1	TRBJ1-2
TGTGCCAGCGGAATTGGTAGAGCGGGAGGAGCAGTCTTC	CASGIGRAGGAVF	TRBD2	many	TRBV2	TRBJ2-1
TGCGCCAGCAGCCCTTTTGCAGGACACGGGGGGGGTGGCTACACCTTC	CASSPFAGHGGGGYTF	NA	many	TRBV4-1	TRBJ1-2
TGCAGCGTTGAAGATGCGCGGGACCACGAGCAGTACTTC	CSVEDARDHEQYF	NA	many	TRBV29-1	TRBJ2-7
TGCGCCAGCAGCTTGGTAAGGGGGACCGTCCGGGACGAGCAGTACTTC	CASSLVRGTVRDEQYF	NA	many	TRBV5-1	TRBJ2-7
TGCAGTGCTAGTTTGCTAGCGGGACGGACAGATACGCAGTATTTT	CSASLLAGRTDTQYF	TRBD2	many	TRBV20-1	TRBJ2-3
TGTGCCAGCAGTGATGACATCCTCTACAATGATGAGCAGTTCTTC	CASSDDILYNDEQFF	NA	many	TRBV25-1	TRBJ2-1
TGTGCCTGGAGTAGGGGCAGGGACCCCCCCGTGAATACGCAGTATTTT	CAWSRGRDPPVNTQYF	NA	many	TRBV30	TRBJ2-3
TGCAGTGCTAGAGGCACCGGCCAGGCTATTGAAGCTTTCTTT	CSARGTGQAIEAFF	NA	NA	TRBV20-1	TRBJ1-1
TGTGCCAGCAGTTTAGCAGGGAGGGAAAACTATGGCTACACCTTC	CASSLAGRENYGYTF	NA	NA	TRBV28	TRBJ1-2
TGTGCCAGCAGTTTACAGGGGGGGGTGGATTCACCCCTCCACTTT	CASSLQGGVDSPLHF	TRBD1	NA	TRBV28	TRBJ1-6
TGTGCCACCAGTGATTTTTCGCTAGCGGGCCGTAGCACAGATACGCAGTATTTT	CATSDFSLAGRSTDTQYF	TRBD2	many	TRBV24-1	TRBJ2-3
TGCAGTGGTTGGACCGCGGGCAATCGCGGCAATGAGCAGTTCTTC	CSGWTAGNRGNEQFF	NA	many	TRBV20-1	TRBJ2-1
TGTGCCAGCAGCCAAGGAGCGTCAGGGGGACGCCAGCCCCAGCATTTT	CASSQGASGGRQPQHF	TRBD1	few	TRBV3-1	TRBJ1-5
TGTGCCAGCAGCTTACTGGCCTACGAGCAGTACTTC	CASSLLAYEQYF	NA	many	TRBV7-2	TRBJ2-7
TGCAGTGCTAGAGATATTGTAGAGACAAACCAAGAGACCCAGTACTTC	CSARDIVETNQETQYF	NA	many	TRBV20-1	TRBJ2-5
TGTGCCAGCAGTTTCTCACTTAGTGGCACAGATACGCAGTATTTT	CASSFSLSGTDTQYF	NA	few	TRBV28	TRBJ2-3
TGCAGTGCCGGACTAGCGGGAGGCGACGAGCAGTTCTTC	CSAGLAGGDEQFF	TRBD2	many	TRBV20-1	TRBJ2-1
TGTGCCAGCAGCTTAGATCCGGGGGCGGAGACCCAGTACTTC	CASSLDPGAETQYF	NA	many	TRBV7-6	TRBJ2-5
TGTGCCAGCACCAAACCCCTCTCTGGAAACACCATATATTTT	CASTKPLSGNTIYF	NA	many	TRBV6-6	TRBJ1-3